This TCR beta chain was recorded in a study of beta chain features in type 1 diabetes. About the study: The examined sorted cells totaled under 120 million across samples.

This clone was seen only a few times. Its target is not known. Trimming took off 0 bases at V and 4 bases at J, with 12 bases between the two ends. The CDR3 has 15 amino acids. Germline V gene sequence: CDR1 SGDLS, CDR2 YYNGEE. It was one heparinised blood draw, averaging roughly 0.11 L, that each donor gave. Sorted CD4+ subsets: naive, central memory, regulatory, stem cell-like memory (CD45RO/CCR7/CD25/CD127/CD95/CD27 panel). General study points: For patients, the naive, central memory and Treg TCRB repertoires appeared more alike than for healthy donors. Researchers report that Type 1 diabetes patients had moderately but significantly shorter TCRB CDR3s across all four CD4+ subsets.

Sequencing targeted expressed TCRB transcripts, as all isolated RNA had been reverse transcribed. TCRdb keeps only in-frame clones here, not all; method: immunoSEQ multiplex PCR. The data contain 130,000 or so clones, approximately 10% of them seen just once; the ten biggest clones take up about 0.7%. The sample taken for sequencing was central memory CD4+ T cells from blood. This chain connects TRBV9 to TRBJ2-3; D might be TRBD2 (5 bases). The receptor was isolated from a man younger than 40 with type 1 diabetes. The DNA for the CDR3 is TGTGCCAGCAGCGTAGGTCCGGGATTGGCAGATACGCAGTATTTT. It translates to CASSVGPGLADTQYF.